The source of this TCR beta chain is a study of shared clonotypes between healthy human individuals. The naive CD8 fraction comprised CD45RO-negative cells positively selected for CCR7 and excluded terminally differentiated effector memory CD45RA+ cells. Measured with immunoSEQ multiplex PCR; TCRdb has only the in-frame clones, and not every one. Of 800,000 to 950,000 clones in the sample, about 96% were seen once. CDR3 length: 18 amino acids. Germline trimming cut 5 bases from V and 7 bases from J; bases unmatched to any gene: 19. Germline V gives CDR1 SGHNT, CDR2 YYREEE (reference sequence). A single count supports this clone.

The V gene is TRBV5-4, the J gene TRBJ2-7; 12 positions match TRBD1. Sequenced material: naive CD8+ T cells sorted from blood. The origin of this receptor is a man aged 30 to 45 in good health. CDR3 DNA sequence: TGTGCCAGCAGTTTCTGGGACAGGGGGCGAGAGGGCCCAGAGGAGCAGTACTTC. This sequence encodes CASSFWDRGREGPEEQYF.